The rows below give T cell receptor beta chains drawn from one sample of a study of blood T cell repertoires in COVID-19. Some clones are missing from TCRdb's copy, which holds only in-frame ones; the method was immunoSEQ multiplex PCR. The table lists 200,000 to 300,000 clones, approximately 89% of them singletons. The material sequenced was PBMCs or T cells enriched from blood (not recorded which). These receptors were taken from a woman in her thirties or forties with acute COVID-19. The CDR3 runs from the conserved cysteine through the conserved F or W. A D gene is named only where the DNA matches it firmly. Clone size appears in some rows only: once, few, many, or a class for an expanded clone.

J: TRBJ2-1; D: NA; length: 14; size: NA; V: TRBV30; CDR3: CAWIGRGSYNEQFF; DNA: TGTGCCTGGATCGGACGGGGTTCCTACAATGAGCAGTTCTTC
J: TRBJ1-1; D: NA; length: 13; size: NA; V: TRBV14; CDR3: CASSLTANTEAFF; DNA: TGTGCCAGCAGTCTGACAGCGAACACTGAAGCTTTCTTT
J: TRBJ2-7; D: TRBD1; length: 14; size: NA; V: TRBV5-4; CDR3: CASRSDRDNYEQYF; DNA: TGTGCCAGCAGATCGGACAGGGACAACTACGAGCAGTACTTC
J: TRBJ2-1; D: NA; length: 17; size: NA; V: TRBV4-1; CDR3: CASSQEGRGSSYNEQFF; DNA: TGCGCCAGCAGCCAAGAAGGTAGGGGGAGCTCCTACAATGAGCAGTTCTTC
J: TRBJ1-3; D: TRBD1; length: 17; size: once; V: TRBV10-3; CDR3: CAISLGTGGGRGNTIYF; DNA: TGTGCCATCAGCCTCGGGACAGGGGGGGGCCGTGGAAACACCATATATTTT
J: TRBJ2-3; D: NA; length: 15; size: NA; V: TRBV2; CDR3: CASSLAPGAPDTQYF; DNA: TGTGCCAGCAGCCTAGCACCAGGGGCCCCAGATACGCAGTATTTT
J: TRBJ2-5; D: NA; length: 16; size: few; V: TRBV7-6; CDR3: CASSLTGHPGGRTQYF; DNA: TGTGCCAGCAGCTTAACGGGACACCCTGGTGGGAGGACCCAGTACTTC
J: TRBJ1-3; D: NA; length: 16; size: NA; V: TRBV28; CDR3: CASSLPGSYSGNTIYF; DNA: TGTGCCAGCAGTCTCCCGGGGTCCTACTCTGGAAACACCATATATTTT
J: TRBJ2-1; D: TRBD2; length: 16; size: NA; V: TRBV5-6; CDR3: CASRTGWAGAAFKQFF; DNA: TGTGCCAGCAGGACGGGTTGGGCGGGAGCCGCTTTTAAGCAGTTCTTC
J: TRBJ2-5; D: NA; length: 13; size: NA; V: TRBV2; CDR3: CASNVGAVKTQYF; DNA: TGTGCCAGCAATGTTGGAGCAGTGAAGACCCAGTACTTC
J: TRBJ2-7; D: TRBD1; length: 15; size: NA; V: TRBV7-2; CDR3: CASSLSGTGLDEQYF; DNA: TGTGCCAGCAGCTTATCCGGGACAGGGTTGGACGAGCAGTACTTC
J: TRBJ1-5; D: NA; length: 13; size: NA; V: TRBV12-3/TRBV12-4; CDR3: CASSFTHDQPQHF; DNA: TGTGCCAGCAGTTTCACTCACGATCAGCCCCAGCATTTT
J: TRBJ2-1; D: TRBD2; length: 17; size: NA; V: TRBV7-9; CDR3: CGVAAGTSGAFYNEQFF; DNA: TGTGGCGTAGCGGCCGGGACTAGCGGGGCCTTCTACAATGAGCAGTTCTTC
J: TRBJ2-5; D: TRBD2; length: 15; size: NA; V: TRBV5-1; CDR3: CASRVGLAGAETQYF; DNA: TGCGCCAGCCGGGTGGGACTAGCGGGAGCGGAGACCCAGTACTTC
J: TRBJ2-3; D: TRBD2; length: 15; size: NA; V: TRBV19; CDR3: CASSILRGGTDTQYF; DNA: TGTGCCAGTAGTATCCTGCGGGGGGGCACAGATACGCAGTATTTT
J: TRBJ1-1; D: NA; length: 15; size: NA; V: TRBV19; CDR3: CASNYGILKNTEAFF; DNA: TGTGCCAGTAACTATGGAATACTAAAGAACACTGAAGCTTTCTTT
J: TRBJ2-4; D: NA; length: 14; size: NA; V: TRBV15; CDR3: CATSRDGRGDIQYF; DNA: TGTGCCACCAGCAGAGATGGCAGGGGAGACATTCAGTACTTC
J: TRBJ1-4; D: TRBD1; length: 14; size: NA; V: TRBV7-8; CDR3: CASSRGQKNEKLFF; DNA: TGTGCCAGCAGCAGGGGACAGAAGAATGAAAAACTGTTTTTT
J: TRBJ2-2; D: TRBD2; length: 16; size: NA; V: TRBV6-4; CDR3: CASRISGRALSGELFF; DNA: TGTGCCAGCAGAATTAGCGGGAGGGCCCTCTCCGGGGAGCTGTTTTTT
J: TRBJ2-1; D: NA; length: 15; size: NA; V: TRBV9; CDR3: CASSVGGPTYNEQFF; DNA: TGTGCCAGCAGCGTAGGCGGGCCCACCTACAATGAGCAGTTCTTC
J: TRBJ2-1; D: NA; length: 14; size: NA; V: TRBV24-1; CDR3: CATSDLRVGTPWFF; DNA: TGTGCCACCAGTGATCTCCGTGTGGGGACTCCTTGGTTCTTC
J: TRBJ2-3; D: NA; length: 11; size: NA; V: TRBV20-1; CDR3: CSARQIHTQYF; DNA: TGCAGTGCAAGACAGATCCATACGCAGTATTTT
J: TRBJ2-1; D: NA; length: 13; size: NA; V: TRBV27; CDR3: CASRIGLNNEQFF; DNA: TGTGCCAGCAGGATTGGACTAAACAATGAGCAGTTCTTC
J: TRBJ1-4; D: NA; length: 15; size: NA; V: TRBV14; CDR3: CASSQEGGTNEKLFF; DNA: TGTGCCAGCAGCCAAGAGGGAGGAACTAATGAAAAACTGTTTTTT
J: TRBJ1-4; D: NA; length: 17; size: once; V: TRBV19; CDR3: CASSRAGRASTNEKLFF; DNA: TGTGCCAGTAGTAGGGCAGGGAGGGCCTCAACTAATGAAAAACTGTTTTTT
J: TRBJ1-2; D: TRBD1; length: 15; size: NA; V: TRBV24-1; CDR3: CATSDAPGQNYGYTF; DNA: TGTGCCACCAGTGATGCCCCGGGACAGAACTATGGCTACACCTTC
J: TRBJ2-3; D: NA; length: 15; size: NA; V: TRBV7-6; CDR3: CASSLGQGLTDTQYF; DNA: TGTGCCAGCAGCTTAGGTCAGGGCTTGACAGATACGCAGTATTTT
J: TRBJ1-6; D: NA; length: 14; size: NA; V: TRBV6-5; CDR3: CASRTRHFNSPLHF; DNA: TGTGCCAGCAGGACCCGACACTTTAATTCACCCCTCCACTTT
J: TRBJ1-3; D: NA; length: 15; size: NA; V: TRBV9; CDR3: CASSTDPRVGNTIYF; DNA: TGTGCCAGCAGCACAGATCCGAGGGTCGGGAACACCATATATTTT
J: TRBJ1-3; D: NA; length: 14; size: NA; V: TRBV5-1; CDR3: CASSLGHSGNTIYF; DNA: TGCGCCAGCAGCTTGGGGCACTCTGGAAACACCATATATTTT
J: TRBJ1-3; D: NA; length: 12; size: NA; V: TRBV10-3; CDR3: CATRAAGNTIYF; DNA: TGTGCCACGCGTGCGGCTGGAAACACCATATATTTT
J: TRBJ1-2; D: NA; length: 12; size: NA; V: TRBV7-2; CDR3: CASSLTIYGYTF; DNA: TGTGCCAGCAGCTTAACAATCTATGGCTACACCTTC
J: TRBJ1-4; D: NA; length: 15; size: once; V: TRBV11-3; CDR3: CASSPYRATNEKLFF; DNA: TGTGCCAGCAGCCCCTACAGGGCAACTAATGAAAAACTGTTTTTT
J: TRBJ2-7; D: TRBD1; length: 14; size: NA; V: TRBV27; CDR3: CASSSGTAGNEQYF; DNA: TGTGCCAGCAGTTCCGGGACAGCCGGGAACGAGCAGTACTTC
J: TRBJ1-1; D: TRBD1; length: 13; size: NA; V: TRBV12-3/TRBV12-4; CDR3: CASSGGQGGRAFF; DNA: TGTGCCAGCAGTGGGGGACAGGGAGGCCGAGCTTTCTTT
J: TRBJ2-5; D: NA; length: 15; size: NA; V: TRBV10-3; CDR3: CAAGGSGILQETQYF; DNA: TGTGCCGCGGGCGGCTCGGGGATCCTCCAAGAGACCCAGTACTTC
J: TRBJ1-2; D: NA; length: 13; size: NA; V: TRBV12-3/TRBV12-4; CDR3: CASSFGWAKGYTF; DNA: TGTGCCAGCAGTTTCGGATGGGCGAAAGGCTACACCTTC
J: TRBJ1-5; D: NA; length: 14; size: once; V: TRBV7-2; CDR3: CASRIGGGIQPQHF; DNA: TGTGCCAGCAGGATAGGCGGGGGGATCCAGCCCCAGCATTTT
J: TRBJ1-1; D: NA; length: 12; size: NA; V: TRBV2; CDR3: CASSEGVAEAFF; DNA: TGTGCCAGCAGCGAGGGAGTCGCTGAAGCTTTCTTT
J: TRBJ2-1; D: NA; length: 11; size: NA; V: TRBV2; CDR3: CASSEAGRQFF; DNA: TGTGCCAGCAGTGAAGCGGGGCGGCAGTTCTTC
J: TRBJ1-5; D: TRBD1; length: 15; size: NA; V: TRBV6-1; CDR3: CASSDLAGGGQPQHF; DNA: TGTGCCAGCAGTGATTTAGCAGGGGGCGGTCAGCCCCAGCATTTT